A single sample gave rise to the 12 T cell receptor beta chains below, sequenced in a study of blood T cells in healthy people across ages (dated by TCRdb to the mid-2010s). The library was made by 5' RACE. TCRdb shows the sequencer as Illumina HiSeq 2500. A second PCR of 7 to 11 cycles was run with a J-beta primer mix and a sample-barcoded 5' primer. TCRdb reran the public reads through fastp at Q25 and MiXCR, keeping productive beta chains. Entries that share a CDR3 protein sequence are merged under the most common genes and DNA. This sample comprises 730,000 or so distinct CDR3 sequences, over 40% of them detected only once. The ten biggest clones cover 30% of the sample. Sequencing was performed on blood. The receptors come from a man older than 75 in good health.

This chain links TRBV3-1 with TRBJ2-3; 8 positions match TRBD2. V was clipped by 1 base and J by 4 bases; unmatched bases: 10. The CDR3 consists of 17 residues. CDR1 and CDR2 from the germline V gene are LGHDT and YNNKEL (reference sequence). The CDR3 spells CASSQATGGPGPDTQYF. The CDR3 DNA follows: TGTGCCAGCAGCCAAGCCACGGGGGGGCCTGGTCCAGATACGCAGTATTTT.

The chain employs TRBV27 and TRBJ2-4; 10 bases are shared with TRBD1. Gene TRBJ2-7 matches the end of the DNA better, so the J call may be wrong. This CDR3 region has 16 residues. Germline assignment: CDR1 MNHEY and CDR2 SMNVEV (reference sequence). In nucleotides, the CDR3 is TGTGCCAGCAGTGCCTCCGGGACAGGGGTAGTATACGAGCAGTACTTC. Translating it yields CASSASGTGVVYEQYF.

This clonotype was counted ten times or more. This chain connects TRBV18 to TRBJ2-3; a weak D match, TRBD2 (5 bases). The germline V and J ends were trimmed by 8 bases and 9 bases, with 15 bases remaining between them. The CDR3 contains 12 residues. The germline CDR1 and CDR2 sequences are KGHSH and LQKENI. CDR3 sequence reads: CASADSSGTQYF. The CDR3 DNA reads TGTGCCAGCGCGGACTCCTCGGGAACGCAGTATTTT.

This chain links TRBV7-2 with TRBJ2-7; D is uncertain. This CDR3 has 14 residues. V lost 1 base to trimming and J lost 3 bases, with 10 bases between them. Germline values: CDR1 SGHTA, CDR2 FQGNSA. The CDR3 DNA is TGTGCCAGCAGCTTAGAAAGTATAAACTACGAGCAGTACTTC. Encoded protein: CASSLESINYEQYF.

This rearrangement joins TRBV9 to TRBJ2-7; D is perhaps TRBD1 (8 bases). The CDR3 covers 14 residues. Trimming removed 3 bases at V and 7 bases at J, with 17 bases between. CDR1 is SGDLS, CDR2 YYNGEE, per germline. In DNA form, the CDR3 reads TGTGCCAGCAGCGCACAGGGGGGGTACAAGGAGCAGTACTTC. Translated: CASSAQGGYKEQYF.

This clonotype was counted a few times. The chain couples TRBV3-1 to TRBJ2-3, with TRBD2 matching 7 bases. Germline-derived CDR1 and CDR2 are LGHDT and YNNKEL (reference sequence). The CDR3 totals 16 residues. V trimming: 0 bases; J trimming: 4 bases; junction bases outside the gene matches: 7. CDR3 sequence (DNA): TGTGCCAGCAGCCAAGAACTCAGCGGGACCGCAGATACGCAGTATTTT. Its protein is CASSQELSGTADTQYF.

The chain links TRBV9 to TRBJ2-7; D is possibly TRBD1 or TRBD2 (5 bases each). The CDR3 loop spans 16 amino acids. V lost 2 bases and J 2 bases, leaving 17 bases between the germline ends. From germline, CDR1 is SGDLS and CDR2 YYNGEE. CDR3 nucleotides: TGTGCCAGCAGCGTGGGGGACCGGGACCGTCCCTACGAGCAGTACTTC. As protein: CASSVGDRDRPYEQYF.

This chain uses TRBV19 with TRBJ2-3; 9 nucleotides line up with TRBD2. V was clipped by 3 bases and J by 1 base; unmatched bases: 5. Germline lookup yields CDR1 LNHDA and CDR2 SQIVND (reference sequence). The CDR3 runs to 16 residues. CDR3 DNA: TGTGCCAGTAGTATCGGACTAGCGCCAGGCACAGATACGCAGTATTTT. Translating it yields CASSIGLAPGTDTQYF.

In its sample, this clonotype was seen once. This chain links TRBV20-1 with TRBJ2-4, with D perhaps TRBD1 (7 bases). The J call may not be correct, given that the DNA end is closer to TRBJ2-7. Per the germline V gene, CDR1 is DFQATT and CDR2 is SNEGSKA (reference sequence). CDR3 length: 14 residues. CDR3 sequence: CSAYRGQGEDEQYF. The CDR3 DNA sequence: TGCAGTGCCTACCGGGGTCAGGGGGAGGACGAGCAGTACTTC.

The CDR3 sequence: CISSEPHPSYEQYF. For the CDR3, the DNA is TGTATCAGCAGTGAACCGCATCCTTCCTACGAGCAGTACTTC. V gene TRBV6-1 combines with J gene TRBJ2-7; D is uncertain. Per the germline V gene, CDR1 is MNHNS and CDR2 is SASEGT. The CDR3 contains 14 residues.

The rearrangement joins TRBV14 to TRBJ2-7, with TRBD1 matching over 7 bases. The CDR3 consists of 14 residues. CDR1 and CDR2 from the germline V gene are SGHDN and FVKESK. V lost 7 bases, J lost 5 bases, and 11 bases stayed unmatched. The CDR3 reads CASNTGESYDEQYF. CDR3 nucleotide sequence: TGTGCCAGCAATACAGGGGAATCCTATGACGAGCAGTACTTC.

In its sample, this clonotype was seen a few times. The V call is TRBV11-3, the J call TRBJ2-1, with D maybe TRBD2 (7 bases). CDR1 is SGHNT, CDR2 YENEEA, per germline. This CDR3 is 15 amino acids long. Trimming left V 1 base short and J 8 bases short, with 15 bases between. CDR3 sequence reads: CASSLGGGRWYEQFF. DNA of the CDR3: TGTGCCAGCAGCTTAGGGGGGGGGCGCTGGTATGAGCAGTTCTTC.